This T cell receptor (beta chain) originates from a study of blood T cells in healthy people across ages. Regarding the study as a whole: PBMCs were not sorted, which prevented a conclusive comparison of naive versus antigen-experienced cells.

The use of a sample-barcoded 5' primer and a J-beta primer mix characterized a second PCR of roughly 6 to 11 cycles. From the 5' RACE reads, TCRdb called clonotypes with MiXCR, one entry per CDR3 protein. The table lists 1.5 million to 2 million distinct CDR3 sequences, about 30% of them singletons. This CDR3 is built from 13 residues. Trimming shortened V by 3 bases and J by 7 bases, and 14 bases separated the two germline ends. Germline CDR1 is DFQATT and CDR2 is SNEGSKA (reference sequence). Comment on this clonotype: Its antigen is currently unknown.

Material: blood. The chain couples TRBV20-1 to TRBJ2-3, with D perhaps matching TRBD2 (5 bases). This clonotype was sampled from a woman in her 30s in good health. In nucleotides, the CDR3 is TGCAGTGCTAGGAATCTAGCTAGGAATACGCAGTATTTT. Amino acid sequence: CSARNLARNTQYF.